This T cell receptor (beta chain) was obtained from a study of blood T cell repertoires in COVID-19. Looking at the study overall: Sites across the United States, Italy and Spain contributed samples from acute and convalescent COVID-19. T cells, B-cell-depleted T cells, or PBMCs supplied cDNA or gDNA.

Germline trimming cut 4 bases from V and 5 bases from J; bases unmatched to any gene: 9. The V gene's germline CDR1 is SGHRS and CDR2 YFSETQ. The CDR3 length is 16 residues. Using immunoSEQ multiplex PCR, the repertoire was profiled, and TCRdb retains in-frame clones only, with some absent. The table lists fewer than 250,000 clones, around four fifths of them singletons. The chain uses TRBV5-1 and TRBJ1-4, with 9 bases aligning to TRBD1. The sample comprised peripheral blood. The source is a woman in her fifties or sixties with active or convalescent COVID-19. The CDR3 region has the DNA TGCGCCAGCAGCAGAGCCGGAGGGACAGGGAATGAAAAACTGTTTTTT. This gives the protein CASSRAGGTGNEKLFF.